This record concerns one T cell receptor (beta chain) sequence. A clone one base away is much larger, so this may be a read error. The data originate from a study of T cell repertoires in cytomegalovirus infection. With 0 bases clipped from V and 5 bases from J, the junction kept 10 bases outside the gene matches. Germline CDR1 reads MNHNY; CDR2 reads SVGAGI (reference sequence). The CDR3 covers 16 residues. Each CDR3 protein is one row after TCRdb ran MiXCR on the reads. The table has approximately 240,000 distinct CDR3 sequences, 10% to 15% seen once. This TCR was recovered from a human donor in good health (CMV status not recorded). Some clones in this sample may be carry-over from other donors' samples. This chain connects TRBV6-6 to TRBJ2-7, with 7 bases lining up with TRBD2. The specimen was PBMCs. CDR3 sequence reads: CASSYSGGASHHEQYF. The CDR3 DNA reads TGTGCCAGCAGTTACTCGGGAGGGGCCTCCCACCACGAGCAGTACTTC.